This T cell receptor beta chain was obtained from a study of T cells in placental villitis. With respect to the entire study: To test an allograft-versus-infection hypothesis, the study compared placental TCR-beta repertoires across three groups: villitis of unknown etiology, unaffected controls matched for gestational age, and infectious villitis. The paper's findings and limits, for the study overall: Sequencing bulk tissue made it impossible to distinguish helper, regulatory or cytotoxic T cells or to tell maternal from fetal T cells, and the approach excluded gamma-delta receptors. Because the paraffin blocks included small amounts of decidua, some of the captured T cells, particularly in controls, may have been decidual rather than villous infiltrates. CMV-specific clone frequencies were lower in villitis of unknown etiology than in infectious CMV cases (roughly 0.00093 vs 0.011), and villitis of unknown etiology did not differ from controls on this measure.

The study included five infectious villitis placentae (four with confirmed cytomegalovirus and one with Toxoplasma gondii), and these placentae were not matched to the other groups. In the infectious villitis group, the mothers were found to be younger and to have smaller fetuses, and preterm delivery or intrauterine demise was recorded in a couple of cases. After delivery, the placentae were collected and evaluated both grossly and histologically, and only then was archival tissue selected. Five 10-micron scrolls were cut from each FFPE block, and DNA was isolated using the AllPrep DNA/RNA FFPE Tissue kit. NanoDrop was used to check DNA concentration and purity, while a Bioanalyzer was used to assess RNA quality. Using the immunoSEQ v4 bias-controlled multiplex PCR assay, run blinded to group allocation, TCR-beta CDR3 regions were amplified from genomic DNA. To estimate the quantities of nucleated cells and T cells in each sample, reference gene primers were added alongside the TCR-beta primers. Sequencing of the libraries was performed on an Illumina MiSeq with a 100-cycle paired-end protocol. As for the authors' bioinformatics: Diversity and richness were calculated in immunoSEQ Analyzer software, with richness determined by iChao1 and clonality derived from Pielou evenness and Shannon diversity (0-1, with higher values meaning less diverse). CDR3 amino acid sequences together with V/J genes were queried against VDJdb for CMV, EBV and influenza A specificities, with confidence 3 and substitution 2 applied. The Morisita-Horn index was used to assess TCR-beta amino acid clonotype overlap between villitis of unknown etiology, infectious villitis and control repertoires. TCRdb's version of the immuneACCESS table is confined to in-frame rearrangements and falls short of the full clone set. An unresolved V gene accounts for under half of the shortfall where checked; the remainder is of unknown origin. V, J and clone size are those of that table, while D and trimming were read from the DNA. The sample has roughly 2,300 clones on record, about 81% of them singletons. The ten largest clones take up over 40% of the sample.

With respect to this clone: The clone's antigen remains unknown. Base qualities are not at hand, and no much larger clone is one base apart.

The CDR3 measures 14 amino acids from cysteine to phenylalanine. Of the read, only the CDR3 DNA is kept; its 42 bases are in frame from base 1. The V end gives up 1 base and the J end 6 bases, leaving 2 bases in the junction not matched to a gene. CDR1 and CDR2 are read off the germline V gene as MGHRA and YSYEKL. The sample taken for sequencing was placental tissue containing maternal and fetal cells. This TCR came from a human patient with infectious villitis; the placental T cells may come from both mother and fetus. The chain is assembled from TRBV4-1 and TRBJ2-7, and TRBD2 matches 11 of the central bases. The CDR3 reads CASSQGTSGGEQYF. The nucleotides read TGCGCCAGCAGCCAAGGCACTAGCGGGGGCGAGCAGTACTTC.